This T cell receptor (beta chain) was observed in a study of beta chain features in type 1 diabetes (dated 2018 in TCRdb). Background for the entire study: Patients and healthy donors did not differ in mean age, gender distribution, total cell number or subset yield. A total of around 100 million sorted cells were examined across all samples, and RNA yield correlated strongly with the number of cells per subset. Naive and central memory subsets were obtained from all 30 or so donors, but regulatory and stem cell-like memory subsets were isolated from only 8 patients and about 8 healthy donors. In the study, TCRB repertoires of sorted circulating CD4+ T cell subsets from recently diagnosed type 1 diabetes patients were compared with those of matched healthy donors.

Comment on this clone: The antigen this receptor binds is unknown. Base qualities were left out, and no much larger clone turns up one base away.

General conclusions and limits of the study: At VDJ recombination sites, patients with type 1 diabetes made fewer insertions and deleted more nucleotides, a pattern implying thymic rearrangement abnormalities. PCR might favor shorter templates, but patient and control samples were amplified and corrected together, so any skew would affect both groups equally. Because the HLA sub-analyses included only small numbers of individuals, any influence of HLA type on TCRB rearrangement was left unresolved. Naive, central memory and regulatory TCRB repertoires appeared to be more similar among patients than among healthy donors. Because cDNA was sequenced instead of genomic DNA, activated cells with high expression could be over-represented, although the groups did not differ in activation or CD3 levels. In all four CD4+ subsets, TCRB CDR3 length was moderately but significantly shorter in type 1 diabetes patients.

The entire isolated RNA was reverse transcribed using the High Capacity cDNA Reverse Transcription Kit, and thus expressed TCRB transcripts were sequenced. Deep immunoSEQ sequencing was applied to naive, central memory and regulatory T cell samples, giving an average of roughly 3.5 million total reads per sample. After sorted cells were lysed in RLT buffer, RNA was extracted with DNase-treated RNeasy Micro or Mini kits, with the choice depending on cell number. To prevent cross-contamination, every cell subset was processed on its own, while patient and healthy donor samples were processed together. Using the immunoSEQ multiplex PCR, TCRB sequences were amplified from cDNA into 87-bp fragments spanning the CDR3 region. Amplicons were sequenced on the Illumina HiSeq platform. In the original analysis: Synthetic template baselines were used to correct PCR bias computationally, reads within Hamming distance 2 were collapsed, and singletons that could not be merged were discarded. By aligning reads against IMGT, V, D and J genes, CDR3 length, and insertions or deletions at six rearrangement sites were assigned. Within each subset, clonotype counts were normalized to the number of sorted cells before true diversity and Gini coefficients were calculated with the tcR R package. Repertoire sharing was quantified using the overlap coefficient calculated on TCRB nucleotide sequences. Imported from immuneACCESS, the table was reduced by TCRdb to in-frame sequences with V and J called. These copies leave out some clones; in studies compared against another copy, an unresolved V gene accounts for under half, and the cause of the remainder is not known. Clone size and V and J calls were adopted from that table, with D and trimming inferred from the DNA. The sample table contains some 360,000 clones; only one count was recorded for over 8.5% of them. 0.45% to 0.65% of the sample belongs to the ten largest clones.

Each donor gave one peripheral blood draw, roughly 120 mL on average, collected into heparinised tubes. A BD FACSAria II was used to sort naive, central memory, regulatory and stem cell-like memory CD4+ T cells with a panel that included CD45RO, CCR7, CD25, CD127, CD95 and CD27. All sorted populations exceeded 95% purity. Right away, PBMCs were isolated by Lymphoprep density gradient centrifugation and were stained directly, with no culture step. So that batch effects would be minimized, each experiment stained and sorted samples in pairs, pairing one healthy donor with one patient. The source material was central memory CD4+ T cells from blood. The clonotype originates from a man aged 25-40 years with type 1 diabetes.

The DNA sequence follows: TGTGCCAGCAGTTCGCTGCCCCGGGACACCGGGGAGCTGTTTTTT. This encodes CASSSLPRDTGELFF. The chain is made from TRBV28 and TRBJ2-2; no D gene call is confident. Taken from cysteine to phenylalanine, the CDR3 has 15 residues. The retained sequence is limited to the CDR3, 45 bases, with the frame set at the first base. From a lookup of the germline V gene, CDR1 and CDR2 are MDHEN and SYDVKM. The trim is 4 bases for V and 3 bases for J, with a gap of 12 bases between the germline ends.